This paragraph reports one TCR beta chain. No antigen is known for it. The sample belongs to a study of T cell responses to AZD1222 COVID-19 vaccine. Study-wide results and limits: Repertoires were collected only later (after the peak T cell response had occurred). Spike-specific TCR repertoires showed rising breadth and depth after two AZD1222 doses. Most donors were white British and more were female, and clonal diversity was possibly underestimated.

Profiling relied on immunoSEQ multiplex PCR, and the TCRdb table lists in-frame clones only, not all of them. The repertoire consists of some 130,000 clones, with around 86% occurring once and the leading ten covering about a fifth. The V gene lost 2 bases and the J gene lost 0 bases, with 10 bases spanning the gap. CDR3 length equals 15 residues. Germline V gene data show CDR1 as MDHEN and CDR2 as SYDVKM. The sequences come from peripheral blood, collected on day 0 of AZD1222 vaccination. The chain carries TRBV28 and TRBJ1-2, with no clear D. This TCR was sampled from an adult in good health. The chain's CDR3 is CASSLRPLANYGYTF. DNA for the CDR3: TGTGCCAGCAGTTTAAGGCCGCTAGCTAACTATGGCTACACCTTC.